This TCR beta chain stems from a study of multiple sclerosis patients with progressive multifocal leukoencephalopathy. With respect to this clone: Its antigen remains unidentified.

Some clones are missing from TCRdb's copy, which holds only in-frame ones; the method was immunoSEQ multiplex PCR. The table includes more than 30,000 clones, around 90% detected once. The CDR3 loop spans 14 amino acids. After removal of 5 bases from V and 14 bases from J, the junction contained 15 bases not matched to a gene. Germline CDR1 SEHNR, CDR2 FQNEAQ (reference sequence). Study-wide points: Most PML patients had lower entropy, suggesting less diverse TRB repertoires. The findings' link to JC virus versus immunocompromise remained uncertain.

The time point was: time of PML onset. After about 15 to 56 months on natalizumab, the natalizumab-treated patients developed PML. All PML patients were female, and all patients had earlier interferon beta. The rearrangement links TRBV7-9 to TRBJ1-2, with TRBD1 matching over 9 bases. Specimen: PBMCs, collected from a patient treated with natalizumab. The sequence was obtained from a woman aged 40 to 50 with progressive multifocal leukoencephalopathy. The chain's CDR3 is CASSATGGAVESTF. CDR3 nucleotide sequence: TGTGCCAGCAGCGCCACAGGGGGCGCGGTGGAATCGACCTTC. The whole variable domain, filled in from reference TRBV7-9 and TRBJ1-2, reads DTGVSQNPRHKITKRGQNVTFRCDPISEHNRLYWYRQTLGQGPEFLTYFQNEAQLEKSRLLSDRFSAERPKGSFSTLEIQRTEQGDSAMYLCASSATGGAVESTFGSGTRLTVV.